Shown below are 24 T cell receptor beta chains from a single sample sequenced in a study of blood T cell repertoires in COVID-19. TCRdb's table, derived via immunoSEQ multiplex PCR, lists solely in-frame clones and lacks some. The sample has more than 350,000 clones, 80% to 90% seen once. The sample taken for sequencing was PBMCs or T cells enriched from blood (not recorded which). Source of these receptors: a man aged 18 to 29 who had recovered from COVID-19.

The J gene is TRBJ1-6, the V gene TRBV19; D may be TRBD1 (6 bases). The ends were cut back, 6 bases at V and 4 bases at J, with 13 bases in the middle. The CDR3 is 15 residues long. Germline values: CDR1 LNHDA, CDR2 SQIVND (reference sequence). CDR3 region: CASSPGQIYNSPLHF. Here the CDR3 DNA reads TGTGCCAGTAGCCCAGGACAGATTTATAATTCACCCCTCCACTTT.

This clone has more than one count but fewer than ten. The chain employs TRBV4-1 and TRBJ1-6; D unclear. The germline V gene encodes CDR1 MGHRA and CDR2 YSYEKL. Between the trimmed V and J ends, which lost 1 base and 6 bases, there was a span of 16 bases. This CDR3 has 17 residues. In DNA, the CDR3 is TGCGCCAGCAGCCAAGTAGACATGGGTTTCTCTAATTCACCCCTCCACTTT. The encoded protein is CASSQVDMGFSNSPLHF.

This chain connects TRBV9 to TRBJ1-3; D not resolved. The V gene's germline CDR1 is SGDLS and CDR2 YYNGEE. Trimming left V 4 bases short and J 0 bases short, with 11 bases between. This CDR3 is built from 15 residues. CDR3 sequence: CASSPHGNSGNTIYF. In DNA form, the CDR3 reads TGTGCCAGCAGCCCCCACGGGAACTCTGGAAACACCATATATTTT.

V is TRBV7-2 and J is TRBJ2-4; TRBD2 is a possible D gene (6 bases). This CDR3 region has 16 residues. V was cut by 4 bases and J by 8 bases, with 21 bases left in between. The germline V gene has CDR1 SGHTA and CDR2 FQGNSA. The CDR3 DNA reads TGTGCCAGCAGCTCCCGCCACTGGCGGGATTCGGACATTCAGTACTTC. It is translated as CASSSRHWRDSDIQYF.

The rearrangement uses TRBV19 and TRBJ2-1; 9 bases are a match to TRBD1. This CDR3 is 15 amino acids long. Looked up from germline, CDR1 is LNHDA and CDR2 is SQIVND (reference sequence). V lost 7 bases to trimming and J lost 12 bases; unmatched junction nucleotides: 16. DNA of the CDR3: TGTGCCAGTACCGACCCCGGGACAGGGAGGATCGGGCAGTTCTTC. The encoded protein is CASTDPGTGRIGQFF.

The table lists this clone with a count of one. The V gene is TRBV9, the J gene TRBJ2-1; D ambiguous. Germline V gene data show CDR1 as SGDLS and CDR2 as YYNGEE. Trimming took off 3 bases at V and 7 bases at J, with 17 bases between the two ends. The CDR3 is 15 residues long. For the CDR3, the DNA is TGTGCCAGCAGCGCCACCAGTTGGGCAACGAATGAGCAGTTCTTC. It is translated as CASSATSWATNEQFF.

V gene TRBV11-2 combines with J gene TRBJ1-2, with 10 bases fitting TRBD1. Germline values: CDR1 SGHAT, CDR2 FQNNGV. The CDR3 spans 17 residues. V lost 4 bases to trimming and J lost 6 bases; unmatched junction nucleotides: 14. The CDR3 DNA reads TGTGCCAGCAGCTCAAACCGGGACAGGGGATTTGTTCATGGCTACACCTTC. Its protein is CASSSNRDRGFVHGYTF.

CDR3: CASSLNGRDTQYF. CDR3 bases: TGTGCCAGCAGTTTGAATGGCCGCGATACGCAGTATTTT. This rearrangement joins TRBV27 to TRBJ2-3, with D unresolved. The V gene's germline CDR1 is MNHEY and CDR2 SMNVEV (reference sequence). CDR3 length: 13 amino acids. The V end lost 3 bases, the J end lost 6 bases, and 10 bases lay between the germline ends.

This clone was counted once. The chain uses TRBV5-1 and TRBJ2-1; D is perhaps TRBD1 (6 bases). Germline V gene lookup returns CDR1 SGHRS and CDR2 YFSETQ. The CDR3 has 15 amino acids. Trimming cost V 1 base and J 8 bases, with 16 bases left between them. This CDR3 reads CASSLKGVNLYEQFF. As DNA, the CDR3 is TGCGCCAGCAGCTTGAAGGGGGTAAATCTCTATGAGCAGTTCTTC.

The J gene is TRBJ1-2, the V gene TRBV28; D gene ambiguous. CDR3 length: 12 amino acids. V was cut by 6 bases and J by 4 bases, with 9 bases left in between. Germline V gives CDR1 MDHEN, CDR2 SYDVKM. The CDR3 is CASSYLPYGYTF. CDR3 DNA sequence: TGTGCCAGCAGCTATCTACCCTATGGCTACACCTTC.

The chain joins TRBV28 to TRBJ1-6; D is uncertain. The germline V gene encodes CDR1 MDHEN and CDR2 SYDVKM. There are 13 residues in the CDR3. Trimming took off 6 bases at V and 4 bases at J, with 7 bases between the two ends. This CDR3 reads CASSFGYNSPLHF. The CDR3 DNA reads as TGTGCCAGCAGCTTCGGGTATAATTCACCCCTCCACTTT. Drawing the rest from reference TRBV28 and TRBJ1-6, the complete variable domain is DVKVTQSSRYLVKRTGEKVFLECVQDMDHENMFWYRQDPGLGLRLIYFSYDVKMKEKGDIPEGYSVSREKKERFSLILESASTNQTSMYLCASSFGYNSPLHFGNGTRLTVT.

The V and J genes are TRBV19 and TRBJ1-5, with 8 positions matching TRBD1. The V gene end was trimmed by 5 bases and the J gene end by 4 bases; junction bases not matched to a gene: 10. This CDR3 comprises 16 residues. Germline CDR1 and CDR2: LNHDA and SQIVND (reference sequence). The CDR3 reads CASSRGQGGWNQPQHF. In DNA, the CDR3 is TGTGCCAGTAGTCGTGGACAGGGCGGATGGAATCAGCCCCAGCATTTT.

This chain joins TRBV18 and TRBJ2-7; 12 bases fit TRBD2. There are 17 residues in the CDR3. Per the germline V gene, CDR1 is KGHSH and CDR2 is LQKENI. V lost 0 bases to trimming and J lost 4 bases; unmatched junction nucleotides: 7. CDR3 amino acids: CASSPPGASGGGYEQYF. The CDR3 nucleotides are TGTGCCAGCTCACCACCCGGGGCTAGCGGGGGGGGATACGAGCAGTACTTC.

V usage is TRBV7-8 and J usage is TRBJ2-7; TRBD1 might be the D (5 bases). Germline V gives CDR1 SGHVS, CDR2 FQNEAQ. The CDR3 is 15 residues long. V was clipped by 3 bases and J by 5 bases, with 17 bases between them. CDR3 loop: CASSFGVGRGNEQYF. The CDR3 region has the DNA TGTGCCAGCAGCTTCGGTGTGGGGCGAGGTAACGAGCAGTACTTC.

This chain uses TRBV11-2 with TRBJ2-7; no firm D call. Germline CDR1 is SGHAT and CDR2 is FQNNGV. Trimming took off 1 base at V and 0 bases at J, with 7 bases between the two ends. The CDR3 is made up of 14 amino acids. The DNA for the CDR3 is TGTGCCAGCAGCTTAGGGCCGAACTCCTACGAGCAGTACTTC. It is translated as CASSLGPNSYEQYF.

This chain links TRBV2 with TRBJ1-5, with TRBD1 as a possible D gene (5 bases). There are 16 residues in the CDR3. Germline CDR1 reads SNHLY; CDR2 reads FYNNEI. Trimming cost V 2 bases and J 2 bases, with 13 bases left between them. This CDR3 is CASSEPGVEGNQPQHF. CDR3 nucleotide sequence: TGTGCCAGCAGTGAACCGGGGGTTGAAGGCAATCAGCCCCAGCATTTT.

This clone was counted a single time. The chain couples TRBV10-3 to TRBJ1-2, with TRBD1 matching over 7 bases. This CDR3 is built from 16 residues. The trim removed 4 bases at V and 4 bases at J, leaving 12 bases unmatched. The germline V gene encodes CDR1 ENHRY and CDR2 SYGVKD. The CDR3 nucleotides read TGTGCCATCAGTGCGCCGGGACAGCGTTTTGGCTATGGCTACACCTTC. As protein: CAISAPGQRFGYGYTF.

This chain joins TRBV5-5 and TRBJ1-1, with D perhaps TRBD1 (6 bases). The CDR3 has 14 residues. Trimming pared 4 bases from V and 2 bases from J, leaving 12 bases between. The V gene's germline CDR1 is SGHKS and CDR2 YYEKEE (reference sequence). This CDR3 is CASSKGGGNTEAFF. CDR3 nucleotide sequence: TGTGCCAGCAGCAAAGGGGGTGGTAACACTGAAGCTTTCTTT.

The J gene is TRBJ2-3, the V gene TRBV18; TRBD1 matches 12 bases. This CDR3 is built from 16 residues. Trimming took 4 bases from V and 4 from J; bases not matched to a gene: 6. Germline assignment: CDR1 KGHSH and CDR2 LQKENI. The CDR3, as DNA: TGTGCCAGCTCACTGACCGGGACAGGGGGCGCAGATACGCAGTATTTT. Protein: CASSLTGTGGADTQYF.

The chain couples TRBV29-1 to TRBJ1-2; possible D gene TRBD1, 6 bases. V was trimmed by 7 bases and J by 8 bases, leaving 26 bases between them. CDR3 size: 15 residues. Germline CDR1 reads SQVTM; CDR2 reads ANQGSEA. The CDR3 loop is CSDIPRGGTRGGYTF. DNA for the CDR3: TGCAGCGATATCCCTCGAGGGGGAACGCGAGGAGGCTACACCTTC.

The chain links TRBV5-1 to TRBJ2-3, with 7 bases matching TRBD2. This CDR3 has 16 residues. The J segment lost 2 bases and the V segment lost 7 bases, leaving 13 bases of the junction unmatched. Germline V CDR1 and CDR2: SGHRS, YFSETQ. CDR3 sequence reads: CASAAVGGLNTDTQYF. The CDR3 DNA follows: TGCGCCAGCGCCGCCGTCGGGGGGTTAAACACAGATACGCAGTATTTT.

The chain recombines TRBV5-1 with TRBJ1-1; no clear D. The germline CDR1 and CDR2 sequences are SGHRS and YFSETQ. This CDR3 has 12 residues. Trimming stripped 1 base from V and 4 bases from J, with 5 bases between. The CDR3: CASSLYGTEAFF. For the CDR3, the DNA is TGCGCCAGCAGCTTGTACGGCACTGAAGCTTTCTTT.

CDR3 residues: CASSLRQGGGYTF. CDR3 nucleotide sequence: TGTGCCAGCAGCTTGCGGCAGGGAGGTGGCTACACCTTC. The chain carries TRBV5-4 and TRBJ1-2; tentatively, D is TRBD1 (5 bases). Trimming took off 1 base at V and 7 bases at J, with 11 bases between the two ends. Germline loops: CDR1 SGHNT, CDR2 YYREEE (reference sequence). The CDR3 covers 13 residues.

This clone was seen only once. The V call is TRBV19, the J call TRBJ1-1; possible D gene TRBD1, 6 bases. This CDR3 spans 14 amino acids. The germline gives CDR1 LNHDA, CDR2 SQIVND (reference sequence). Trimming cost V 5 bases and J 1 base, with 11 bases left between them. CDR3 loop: CASSATGWNTEAFF. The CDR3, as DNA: TGTGCCAGTAGTGCGACAGGTTGGAACACTGAAGCTTTCTTT.